These T cell receptor beta chains were read from a single sample in a study of CXCR3-negative and CXCR3-positive naive CD8 T cells. No DNA is given; TCRdb re-called the 5' RACE reads and lists each CDR3 protein once. The data include 100,000 to 150,000 distinct CDR3 sequences; the top ten clones carry roughly 0.3%. The sample taken for sequencing was naive CXCR3- CD8+ T cells from blood. The receptor set was obtained from a human donor in good health. Some clones in this sample may be carry-over from other donors' samples. Both conserved end residues are part of each CDR3.

V	J	CDR3
TRBV20-1	TRBJ2-1	CSARDVNSGLADNEQFF
TRBV4-3	TRBJ2-7	CASSQDQGTGSYEQYF
TRBV7-6	TRBJ2-5	CASSLGLAEETQYF
TRBV11-2	TRBJ2-7	CASSLDLAGVDEQYF
TRBV29-1	TRBJ2-5	CSVVFGEETQYF
TRBV29-1	TRBJ2-7	CSVHSPGDFYEQYF
TRBV28	TRBJ2-7	CASYGGATYEQYF
TRBV19	TRBJ2-7	CASSIDPDSYEQYF
TRBV29-1	TRBJ2-5	CSVEDGLRGETQYF
TRBV2	TRBJ2-7	CASSAWEGYEQYF
TRBV5-6	TRBJ2-7	CASSQQRNYEQYF
TRBV27	TRBJ2-2	CASSLTGGPNTGELFF
TRBV28	TRBJ1-1	CASSLNQEGYTEAFF
TRBV5-1	TRBJ2-7	CASSLAAGKPYEQYF
TRBV29-1	TRBJ2-7	CSVEDSLEDEQYF
TRBV12-3/TRBV12-4	TRBJ2-7	CASSRGTGVTSYEQYF
TRBV29-1	TRBJ2-1	CSVGGTSGMDNEQFF
TRBV29-1	TRBJ1-5	CSARAGGSQPQHF
TRBV28	TRBJ1-5	CACLGDWLGNQPQHF
TRBV5-1	TRBJ2-1	CASSRRLAGISSYNEQFF
TRBV7-9	TRBJ2-7	CASSLHLGKNAYEQYF
TRBV27	TRBJ2-7	CASSPTSGPYEQYF
TRBV4-3	TRBJ1-5	CASSQDRRGRDQPQHF
TRBV6-2/TRBV6-3	TRBJ2-3	CASSIWGITDTQYF
TRBV7-3	TRBJ2-1	CASSLGISGSDEQFF
TRBV2	TRBJ2-1	CATDSGDYEQFF
TRBV6-6	TRBJ2-1	CASSYGLAGNNEQFF
TRBV29-1	TRBJ1-1	CSVYMGGDTEAFF
TRBV23-1	TRBJ2-1	CASSQRTSGIGGNEQFF
TRBV29-1	TRBJ1-2	CSVREPNYGYTF
TRBV7-9	TRBJ2-7	CASSLVTTGSHEQYF
TRBV7-7	TRBJ2-5	CASSFGGAETQYF
TRBV13	TRBJ2-7	CASSSRTGGAYEQYF
TRBV14	TRBJ1-3	CASSQEAGDASGNTIYF
TRBV7-9	TRBJ1-5	CASTAWSNQPQHF
TRBV3-1	TRBJ2-7	CASSDAGRYEQYF
TRBV29-1	TRBJ1-1	CSGRGPGHEGATEAFF
TRBV4-1	TRBJ2-1	CASSLGQGNDNEQFF
TRBV12-3/TRBV12-4	TRBJ2-5	CASSPPDSTKETQYF
TRBV7-8	TRBJ2-3	CASSLASSTDTQYF
TRBV14	TRBJ1-1	CASSQDWEAFF
TRBV3-1	TRBJ1-2	CASSPRQGGFGYTF
TRBV10-3	TRBJ1-2	CAISDIGARGYGYTF
TRBV28	TRBJ2-3	CASSLTAGGNTDTQYF
TRBV29-1	TRBJ2-1	CSVDPAGLYNEQFF
TRBV5-6	TRBJ2-7	CASSYDRHYEQYF
TRBV6-6	TRBJ2-7	CASSYLPYEQYF
TRBV28	TRBJ2-1	CASSYMPPGGKADDEQFF